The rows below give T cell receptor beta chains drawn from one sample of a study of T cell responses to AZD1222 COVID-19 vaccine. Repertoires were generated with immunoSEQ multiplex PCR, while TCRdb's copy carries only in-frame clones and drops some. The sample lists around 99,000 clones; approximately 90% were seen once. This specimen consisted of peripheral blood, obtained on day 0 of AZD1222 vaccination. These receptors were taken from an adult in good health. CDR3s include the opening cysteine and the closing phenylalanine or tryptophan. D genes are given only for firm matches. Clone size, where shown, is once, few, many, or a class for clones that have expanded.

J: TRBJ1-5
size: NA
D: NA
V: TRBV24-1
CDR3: CATSDFDSNQPQHF
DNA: TGTGCCACCAGTGATTTTGACAGTAATCAGCCCCAGCATTTT

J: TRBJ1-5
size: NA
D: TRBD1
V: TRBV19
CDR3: CASSISRGVESQPQHF
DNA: TGTGCCAGTAGTATCTCCAGGGGGGTAGAGAGTCAGCCCCAGCATTTT

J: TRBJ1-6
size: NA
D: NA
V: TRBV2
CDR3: CASSELGNSPLHF
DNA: TGTGCCAGCAGTGAACTGGGGAACTCACCCCTCCACTTT

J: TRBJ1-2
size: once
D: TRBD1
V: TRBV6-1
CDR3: CASSDGPPGGYGYTF
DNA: TGTGCCAGCAGTGATGGACCGCCAGGGGGGTATGGCTACACCTTC

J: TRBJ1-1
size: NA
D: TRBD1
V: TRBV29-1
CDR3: CSVGTGERAFF
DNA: TGCAGCGTTGGGACAGGGGAGAGGGCTTTCTTT

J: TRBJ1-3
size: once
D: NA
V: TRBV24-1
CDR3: CATSDSGNTIYF
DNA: TGTGCCACCAGTGATTCGGGAAACACCATATATTTT

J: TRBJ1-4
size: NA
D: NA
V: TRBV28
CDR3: CASRAGLEKLFF
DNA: TGTGCCAGCAGGGCCGGTTTGGAAAAACTGTTTTTT

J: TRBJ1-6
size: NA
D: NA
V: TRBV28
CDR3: CASGGSPLHF
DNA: TGTGCCAGCGGCGGTTCACCCCTCCACTTT

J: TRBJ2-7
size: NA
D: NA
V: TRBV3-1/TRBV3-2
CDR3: CASSQPGGRGDAYEQYF
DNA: TGTGCCAGCAGCCAACCAGGGGGGAGGGGCGACGCTTACGAGCAGTACTTC

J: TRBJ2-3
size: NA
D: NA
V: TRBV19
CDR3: CASSIFGRSSTDTQYF
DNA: TGTGCCAGTAGTATATTTGGACGGTCGAGCACAGATACGCAGTATTTT

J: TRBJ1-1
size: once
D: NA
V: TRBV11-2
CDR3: CASRFRGAEAFF
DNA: TGTGCCAGCAGGTTTAGAGGGGCAGAAGCTTTCTTT

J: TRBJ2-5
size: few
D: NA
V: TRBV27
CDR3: CASRDLRTQYF
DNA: TGTGCCAGCAGAGATCTGAGGACCCAGTACTTC

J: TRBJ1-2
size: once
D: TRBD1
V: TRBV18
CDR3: CASSTTGLAGYTF
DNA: TGTGCCAGCTCAACGACAGGGCTTGCTGGCTACACCTTC

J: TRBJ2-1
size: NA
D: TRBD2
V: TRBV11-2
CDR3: CASSLGARGLAVYNEQFF
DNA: TGTGCCAGCAGCTTAGGTGCTAGGGGACTAGCGGTCTACAATGAGCAGTTCTTC

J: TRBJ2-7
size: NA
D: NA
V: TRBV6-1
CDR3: CASSEEGGREQYF
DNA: TGTGCCAGCAGTGAAGAAGGTGGTCGCGAGCAGTACTTC

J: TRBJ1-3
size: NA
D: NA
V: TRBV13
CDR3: CASRERGFSGNTIYF
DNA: TGTGCCAGCAGGGAAAGGGGATTCTCTGGAAACACCATATATTTT

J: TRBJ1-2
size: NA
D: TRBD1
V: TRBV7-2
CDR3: CASSSTGLVNDGYTF
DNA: TGTGCCAGCAGCTCGACAGGGTTAGTAAACGATGGCTACACCTTC

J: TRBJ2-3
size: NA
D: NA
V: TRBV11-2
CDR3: CASSQGRADTQYF
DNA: TGTGCCAGCAGCCAGGGGAGGGCAGATACGCAGTATTTT

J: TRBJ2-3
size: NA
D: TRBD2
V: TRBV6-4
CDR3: CASSEGQRDTDTQYF
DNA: TGTGCCAGCAGCGAAGGTCAGCGGGACACAGATACGCAGTATTTT

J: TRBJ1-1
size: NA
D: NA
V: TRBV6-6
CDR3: CASSSTDGWNTEAFF
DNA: TGTGCCAGCAGTTCCACGGACGGATGGAACACTGAAGCTTTCTTT

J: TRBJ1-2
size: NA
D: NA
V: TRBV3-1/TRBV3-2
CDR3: CASSGEGGGNGYTF
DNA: TGTGCCAGCAGCGGAGAGGGTGGAGGGAATGGCTACACCTTC

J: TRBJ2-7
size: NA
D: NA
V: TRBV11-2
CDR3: CASRAGGGSYEQYF
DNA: TGTGCCAGCAGGGCAGGGGGGGGATCCTACGAGCAGTACTTC

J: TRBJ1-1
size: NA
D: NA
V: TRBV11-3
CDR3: CASSSERNTEAFF
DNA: TGTGCCAGCAGCTCGGAGAGGAACACTGAAGCTTTCTTT

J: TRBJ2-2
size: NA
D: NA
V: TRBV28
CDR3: CASSPRHSLWATGELFF
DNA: TGTGCCAGCAGTCCAAGACACTCCCTCTGGGCAACCGGGGAGCTGTTTTTT

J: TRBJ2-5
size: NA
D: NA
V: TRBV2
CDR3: CAIGVAEGARETQYF
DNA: TGTGCCATCGGGGTTGCGGAGGGGGCGCGGGAGACCCAGTACTTC

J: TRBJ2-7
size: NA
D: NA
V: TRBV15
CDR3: CATSRGRSYEQYF
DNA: TGTGCCACCAGCAGAGGGAGGAGTTACGAGCAGTACTTC

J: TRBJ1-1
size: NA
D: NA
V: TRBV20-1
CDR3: CSLILTELVFF
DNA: TGCAGTCTCATCTTAACCGAACTGGTTTTCTTT

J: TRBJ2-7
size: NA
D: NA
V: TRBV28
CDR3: CASSLASYEQYF
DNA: TGTGCCAGCAGTTTAGCCAGCTACGAGCAGTACTTC

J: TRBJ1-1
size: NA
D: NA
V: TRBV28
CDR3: CASRQGYTEAFF
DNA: TGTGCCAGCAGGCAGGGGTACACTGAAGCTTTCTTT

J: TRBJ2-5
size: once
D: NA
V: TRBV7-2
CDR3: CASSNRRGGTETQYF
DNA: TGTGCCAGCAGCAACCGACGAGGAGGGACCGAGACCCAGTACTTC

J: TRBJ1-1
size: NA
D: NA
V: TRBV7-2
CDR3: CASSLGGAMNTEAFF
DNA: TGTGCCAGCAGCTTAGGGGGGGCCATGAACACTGAAGCTTTCTTT

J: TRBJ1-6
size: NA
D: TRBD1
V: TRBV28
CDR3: CASSPPRTGANSPLHF
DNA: TGTGCCAGCAGTCCTCCCAGGACAGGGGCGAATTCACCCCTCCACTTT

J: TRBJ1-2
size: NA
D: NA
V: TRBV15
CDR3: CATSINRVGANYGYTF
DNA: TGTGCCACCAGCATCAACAGGGTCGGAGCTAACTATGGCTACACCTTC

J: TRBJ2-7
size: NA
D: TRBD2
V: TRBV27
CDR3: CASSSLGSGRAREQYF
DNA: TGTGCCAGCAGTTCCCTGGGGAGCGGGAGGGCGCGCGAGCAGTACTTC

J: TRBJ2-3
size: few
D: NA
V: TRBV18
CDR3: CASSPPRLGTDTQYF
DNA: TGTGCCAGCTCACCCCCCCGTTTAGGCACAGATACGCAGTATTTT

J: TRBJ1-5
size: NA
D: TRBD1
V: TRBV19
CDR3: CASSNGQVGLQPQHF
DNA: TGTGCCAGTAGTAACGGACAGGTCGGCCTTCAGCCCCAGCATTTT

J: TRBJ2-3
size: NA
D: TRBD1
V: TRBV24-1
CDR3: CATSDSQGVWADTQYF
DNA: TGTGCCACCAGTGATTCCCAGGGGGTATGGGCAGATACGCAGTATTTT